This TCR beta chain is drawn from a study of identical twins. J was trimmed by 5 bases and V by 9 bases; bases with no gene match: 9. The CDR3 runs 15 residues. Germline CDR1 and CDR2: KGHDR and SFDVKD. This clonotype appeared a few times. The antigen remains undetermined. TCRdb processed the 5' RACE reads anew with MiXCR; each CDR3 protein has one entry. The table records 1.5 million to 2 million distinct CDR3 sequences, roughly a third of them present only once. General study results and limits: For cord blood, abundant beta clonotypes had fewer insertions, unlike memory repertoires, which showed none. In beta out-of-frame sequences, the excess sharing between twins was weaker.

Material: cord blood. The chain employs TRBV24-1 and TRBJ2-1; 10 bases align to TRBD2. The clonotype was recovered from a newborn girl in good health. The CDR3 DNA is TGTGCCACCGCCATCCTAGCGGGGGCCGACAATGAGCAGTTCTTC. It codes for CATAILAGADNEQFF.